This TCR beta chain was profiled in a study of blood T cell repertoires in COVID-19. Only in-frame clones appear in the TCRdb table, and some are missing; sequencing was by immunoSEQ multiplex PCR. This sample has some 120,000 clones; roughly 88% occur once, and the top ten carry 1% to 1.5%. V lost 6 bases to trimming and J lost 0 bases; unmatched junction nucleotides: 7. This CDR3 contains 16 residues. Germline V CDR1 and CDR2: KGHDR, SFDVKD. This rearrangement joins TRBV24-1 to TRBJ2-3; 8 nucleotides match TRBD2. Sequencing was carried out using peripheral blood. The TCR sequence derives from a woman aged 80 or over with acute or convalescent COVID-19. The DNA for the CDR3 is TGTGCCACCAGTCTCCCCACGGGAGGGAGCACAGATACGCAGTATTTT. Amino acids: CATSLPTGGSTDTQYF.